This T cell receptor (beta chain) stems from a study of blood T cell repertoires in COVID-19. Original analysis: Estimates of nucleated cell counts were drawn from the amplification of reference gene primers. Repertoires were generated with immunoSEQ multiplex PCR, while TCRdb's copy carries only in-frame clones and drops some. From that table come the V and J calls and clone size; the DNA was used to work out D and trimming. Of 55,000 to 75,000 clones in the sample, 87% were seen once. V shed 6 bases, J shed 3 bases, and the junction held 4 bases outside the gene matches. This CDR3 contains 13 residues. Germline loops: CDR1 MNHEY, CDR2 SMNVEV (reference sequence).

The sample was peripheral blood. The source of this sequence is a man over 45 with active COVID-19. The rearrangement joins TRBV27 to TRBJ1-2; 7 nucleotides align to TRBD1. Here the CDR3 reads CASSFTGDYGYTF. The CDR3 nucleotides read TGTGCCAGCAGCTTCACAGGGGACTATGGCTACACCTTC.